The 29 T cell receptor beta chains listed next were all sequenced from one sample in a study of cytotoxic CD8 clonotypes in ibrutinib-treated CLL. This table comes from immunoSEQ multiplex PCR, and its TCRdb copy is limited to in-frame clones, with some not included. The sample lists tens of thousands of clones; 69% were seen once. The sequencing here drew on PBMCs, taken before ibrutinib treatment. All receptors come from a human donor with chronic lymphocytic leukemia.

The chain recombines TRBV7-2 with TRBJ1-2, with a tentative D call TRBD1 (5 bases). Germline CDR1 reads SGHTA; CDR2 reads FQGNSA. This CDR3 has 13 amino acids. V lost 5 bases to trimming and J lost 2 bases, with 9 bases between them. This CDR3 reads CASSPQENYGYTF. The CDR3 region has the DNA TGTGCCAGCAGCCCACAGGAGAACTATGGCTACACCTTC.

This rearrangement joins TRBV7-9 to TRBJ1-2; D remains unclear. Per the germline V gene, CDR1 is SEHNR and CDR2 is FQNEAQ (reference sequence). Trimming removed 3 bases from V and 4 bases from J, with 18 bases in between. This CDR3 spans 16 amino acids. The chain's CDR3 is CASSFLVESSFYGYTF. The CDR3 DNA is TGTGCCAGCAGCTTCCTCGTCGAATCTTCGTTCTATGGCTACACCTTC.

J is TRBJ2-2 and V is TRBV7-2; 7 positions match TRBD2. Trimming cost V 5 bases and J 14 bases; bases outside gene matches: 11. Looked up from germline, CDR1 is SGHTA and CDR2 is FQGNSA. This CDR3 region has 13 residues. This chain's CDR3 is CASSLSLGGKLFF. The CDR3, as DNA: TGTGCCAGCAGCCTCTCCCTCGGGGGGAAACTGTTTTTT. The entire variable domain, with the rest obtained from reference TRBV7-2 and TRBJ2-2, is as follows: GAGVSQSPSNKVTEKGKDVELRCDPISGHTALYWYRQSLGQGLEFLIYFQGNSAPDKSGLPSDRFSAERTGGSVSTLTIQRTQQEDSAVYLCASSLSLGGKLFFGEGSRLTVL.

The CDR3 nucleotides read TGTGCCTGGAGTGTCGGGGATACCTACGAGCAGTACTTC. It specifies CAWSVGDTYEQYF. J is TRBJ2-7 and V is TRBV30; perhaps TRBD2 as D (5 bases). Trimming removed 0 bases at V and 2 bases at J, with 8 bases between. Germline assignment: CDR1 GTSNPN and CDR2 SVGIG (reference sequence). This CDR3 spans 13 amino acids.

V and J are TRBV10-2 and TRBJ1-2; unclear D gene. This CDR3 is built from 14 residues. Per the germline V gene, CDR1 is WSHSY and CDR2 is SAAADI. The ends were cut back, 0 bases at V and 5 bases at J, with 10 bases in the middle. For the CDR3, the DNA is TGCGCCAGCAGTGAGTCGTCGGATGTTTATGGCTACACCTTC. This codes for CASSESSDVYGYTF.

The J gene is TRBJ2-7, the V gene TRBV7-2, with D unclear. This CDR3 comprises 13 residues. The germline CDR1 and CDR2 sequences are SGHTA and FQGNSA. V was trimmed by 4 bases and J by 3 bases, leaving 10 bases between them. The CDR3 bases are TGTGCCAGCAGCTCGACCCCTGGCTACGAGCAGTACTTC. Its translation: CASSSTPGYEQYF.

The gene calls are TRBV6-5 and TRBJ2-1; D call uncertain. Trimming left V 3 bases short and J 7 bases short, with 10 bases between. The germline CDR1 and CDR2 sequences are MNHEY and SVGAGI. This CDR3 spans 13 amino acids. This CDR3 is CASSYLPLNEQFF. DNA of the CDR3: TGTGCCAGCAGTTATTTACCACTGAATGAGCAGTTCTTC.

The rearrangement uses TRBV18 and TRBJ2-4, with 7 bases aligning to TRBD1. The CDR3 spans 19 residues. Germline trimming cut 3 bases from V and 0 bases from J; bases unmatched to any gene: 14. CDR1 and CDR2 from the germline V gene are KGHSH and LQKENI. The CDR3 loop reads CASSPGTASGVLAKNIQYF. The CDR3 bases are TGTGCCAGCTCACCCGGGACAGCCAGTGGTGTACTAGCCAAAAACATTCAGTACTTC.

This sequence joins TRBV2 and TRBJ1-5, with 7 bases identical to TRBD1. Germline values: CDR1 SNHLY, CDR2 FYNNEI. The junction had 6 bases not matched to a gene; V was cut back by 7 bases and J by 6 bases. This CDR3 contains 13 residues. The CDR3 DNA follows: TGTGCCAGCACCCCGACAGGGAGTCAGCCCCAGCATTTT. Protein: CASTPTGSQPQHF.

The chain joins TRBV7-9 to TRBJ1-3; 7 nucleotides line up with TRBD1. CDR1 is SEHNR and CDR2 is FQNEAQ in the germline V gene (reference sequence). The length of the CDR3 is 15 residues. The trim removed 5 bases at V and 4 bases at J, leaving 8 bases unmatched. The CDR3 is CASSPTGTAGNTIYF. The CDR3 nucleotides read TGTGCCAGCAGCCCTACCGGGACAGCCGGAAACACCATATATTTT. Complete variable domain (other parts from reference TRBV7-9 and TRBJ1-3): DTGVSQNPRHKITKRGQNVTFRCDPISEHNRLYWYRQTLGQGPEFLTYFQNEAQLEKSRLLSDRFSAERPKGSFSTLEIQRTEQGDSAMYLCASSPTGTAGNTIYFGEGSWLTVV.

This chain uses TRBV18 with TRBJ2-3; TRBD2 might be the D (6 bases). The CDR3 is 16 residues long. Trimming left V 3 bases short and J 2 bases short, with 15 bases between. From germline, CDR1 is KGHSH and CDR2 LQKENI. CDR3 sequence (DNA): TGTGCCAGCTCACCGAACGCGGGGCCCCTCACAGATACGCAGTATTTT. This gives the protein CASSPNAGPLTDTQYF.

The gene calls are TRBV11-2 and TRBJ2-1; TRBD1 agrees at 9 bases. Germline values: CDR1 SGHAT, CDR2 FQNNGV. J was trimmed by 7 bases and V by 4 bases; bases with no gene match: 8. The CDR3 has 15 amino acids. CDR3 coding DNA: TGTGCCAGCAGCTCTGGGACAGGGAGGGGGAATGAGCAGTTCTTC. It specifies CASSSGTGRGNEQFF.

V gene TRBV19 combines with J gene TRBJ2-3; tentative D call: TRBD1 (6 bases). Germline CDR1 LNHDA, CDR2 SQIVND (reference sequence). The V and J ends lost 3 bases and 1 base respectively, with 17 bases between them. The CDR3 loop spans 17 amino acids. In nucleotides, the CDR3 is TGTGCCAGTAGTATTGCACAGGGTCTAGGCGGCACAGATACGCAGTATTTT. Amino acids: CASSIAQGLGGTDTQYF.

The chain's CDR3 is CSAREGSSYEQYF. CDR3 nucleotide sequence: TGCAGCGCCAGGGAGGGGTCAAGCTACGAGCAGTACTTC. The rearrangement uses TRBV29-1 and TRBJ2-7, with 7 nucleotides matching TRBD2. This CDR3 contains 13 residues. Germline V gene data show CDR1 as SQVTM and CDR2 as ANQGSEA. Losses at the gene ends were 7 bases for V and 3 bases for J; bases not matched to a gene: 9.

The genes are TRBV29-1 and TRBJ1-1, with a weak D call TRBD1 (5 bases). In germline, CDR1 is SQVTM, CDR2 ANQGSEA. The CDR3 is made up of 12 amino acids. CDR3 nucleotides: TGCCGAGCAGACGGGGGGACCACTGAAGCTTTCTTT. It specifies CRADGGTTEAFF. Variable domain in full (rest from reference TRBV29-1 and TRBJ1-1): SAVISQKPSRDICQRGTSLTIQCQVDSQVTMMFWYRQQPGQSLTLIATANQGSEATYESGFVIDKFPISRPNLTFSTLTVSNMSPEDSSIYLCRADGGTTEAFFGQGTRLTVV.

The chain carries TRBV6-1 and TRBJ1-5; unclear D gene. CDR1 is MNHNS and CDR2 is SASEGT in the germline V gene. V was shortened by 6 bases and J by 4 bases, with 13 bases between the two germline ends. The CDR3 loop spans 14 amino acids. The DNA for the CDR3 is TGTGCCAGCAGCACGGGGAGGGTGAATCAGCCCCAGCATTTT. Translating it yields CASSTGRVNQPQHF.

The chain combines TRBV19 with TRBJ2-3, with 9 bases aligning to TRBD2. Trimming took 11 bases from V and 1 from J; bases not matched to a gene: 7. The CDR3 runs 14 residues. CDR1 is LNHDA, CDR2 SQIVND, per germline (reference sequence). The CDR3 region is CAVSRGGGTDTQYF. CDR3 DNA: TGTGCCGTGTCGCGGGGGGGCGGCACAGATACGCAGTATTTT.

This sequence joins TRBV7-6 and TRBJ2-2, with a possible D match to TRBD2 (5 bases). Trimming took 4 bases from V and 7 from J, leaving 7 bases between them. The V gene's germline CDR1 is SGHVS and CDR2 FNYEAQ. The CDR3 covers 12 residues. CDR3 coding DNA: TGTGCCAGCAGCTCGGACTTCGGGGAGCTGTTTTTT. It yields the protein CASSSDFGELFF.

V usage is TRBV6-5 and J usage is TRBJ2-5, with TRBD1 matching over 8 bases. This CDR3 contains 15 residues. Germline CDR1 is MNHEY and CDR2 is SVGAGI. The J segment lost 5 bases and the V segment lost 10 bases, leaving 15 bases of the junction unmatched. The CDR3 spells CATQQGGIGGETQYF. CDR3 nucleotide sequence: TGTGCCACCCAACAGGGGGGCATAGGCGGGGAGACCCAGTACTTC.

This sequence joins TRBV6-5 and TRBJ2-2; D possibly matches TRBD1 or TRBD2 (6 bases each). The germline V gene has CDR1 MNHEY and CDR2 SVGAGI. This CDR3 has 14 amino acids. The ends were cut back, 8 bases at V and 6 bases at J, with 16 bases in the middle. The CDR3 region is CASGRTALPGELFF. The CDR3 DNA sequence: TGTGCCAGCGGGAGGACAGCCCTCCCCGGGGAGCTGTTTTTT.

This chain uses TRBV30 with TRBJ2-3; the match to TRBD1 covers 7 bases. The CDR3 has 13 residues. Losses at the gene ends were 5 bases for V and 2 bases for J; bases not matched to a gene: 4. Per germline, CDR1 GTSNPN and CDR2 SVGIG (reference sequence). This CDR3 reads CAWERGLTDTQYF. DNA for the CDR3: TGTGCCTGGGAGAGGGGGCTCACAGATACGCAGTATTTT. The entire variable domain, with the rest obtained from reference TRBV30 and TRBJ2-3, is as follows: SQTIHQWPATLVQPVGSPLSLECTVEGTSNPNLYWYRQAAGRGLQLLFYSVGIGQISSEVPQNLSASRPQDRQFILSSKKLLLSDSGFYLCAWERGLTDTQYFGPGTRLTVL.

The DNA of the CDR3 is TGTGCCAAAATAGACTCGACTAGCGGCTCCTACGAGCAGTACTTC. Translating gives CAKIDSTSGSYEQYF. The V call is TRBV6-7, the J call TRBJ2-7; 9 nucleotides line up with TRBD2. TRBV6-7 has ORF status, its function being uncertain. V shed 10 bases, J shed 0 bases, and the junction held 10 bases outside the gene matches. The CDR3 covers 15 residues.

The CDR3 region has the DNA TGTGCCAGCAGCTTAGCGGAAGGGTTGGGCTACACCTTC. Encoded protein: CASSLAEGLGYTF. The chain uses TRBV7-8 and TRBJ1-2; no clear D. Germline-derived CDR1 and CDR2 are SGHVS and FQNEAQ. The CDR3 runs to 13 residues. V was cut by 0 bases and J by 8 bases, with 10 bases left in between.

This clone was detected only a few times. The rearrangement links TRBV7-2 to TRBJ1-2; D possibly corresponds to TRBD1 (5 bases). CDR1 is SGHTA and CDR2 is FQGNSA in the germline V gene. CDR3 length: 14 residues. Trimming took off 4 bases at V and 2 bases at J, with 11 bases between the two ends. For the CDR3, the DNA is TGTGCCAGCAGCTCCCGGGGGAACAACTATGGCTACACCTTC. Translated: CASSSRGNNYGYTF. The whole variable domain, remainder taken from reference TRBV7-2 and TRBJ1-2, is GAGVSQSPSNKVTEKGKDVELRCDPISGHTALYWYRQSLGQGLEFLIYFQGNSAPDKSGLPSDRFSAERTGGSVSTLTIQRTQQEDSAVYLCASSSRGNNYGYTFGSGTRLTVV.

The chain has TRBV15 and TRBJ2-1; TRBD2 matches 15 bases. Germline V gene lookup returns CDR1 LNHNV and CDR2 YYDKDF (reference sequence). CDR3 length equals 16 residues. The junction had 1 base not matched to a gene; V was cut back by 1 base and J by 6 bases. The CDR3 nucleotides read TGTGCCACCAGCAGAGGGGGACTAGCGGGGGGCAATGAGCAGTTCTTC. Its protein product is CATSRGGLAGGNEQFF.

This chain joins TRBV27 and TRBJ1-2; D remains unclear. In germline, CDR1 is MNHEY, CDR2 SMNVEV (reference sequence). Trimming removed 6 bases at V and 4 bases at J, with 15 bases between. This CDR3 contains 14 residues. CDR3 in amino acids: CASSPGVTGYGYTF. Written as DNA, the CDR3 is TGTGCCAGCAGCCCGGGAGTGACCGGCTATGGCTACACCTTC.

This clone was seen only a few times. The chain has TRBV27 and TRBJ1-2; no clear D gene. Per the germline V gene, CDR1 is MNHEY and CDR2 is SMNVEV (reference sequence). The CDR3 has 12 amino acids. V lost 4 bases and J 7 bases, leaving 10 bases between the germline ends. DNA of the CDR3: TGTGCCAGCAGTTCCTTCGGGAGTGGCTACACCTTC. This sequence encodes CASSSFGSGYTF.

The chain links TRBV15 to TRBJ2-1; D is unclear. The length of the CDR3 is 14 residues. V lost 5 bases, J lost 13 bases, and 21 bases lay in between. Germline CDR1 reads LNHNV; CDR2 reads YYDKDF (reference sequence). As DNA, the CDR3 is TGTGCCACCAGCGCCAAGTTAGGGCCCCAACCCCAGTTCTTC. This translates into CATSAKLGPQPQFF.

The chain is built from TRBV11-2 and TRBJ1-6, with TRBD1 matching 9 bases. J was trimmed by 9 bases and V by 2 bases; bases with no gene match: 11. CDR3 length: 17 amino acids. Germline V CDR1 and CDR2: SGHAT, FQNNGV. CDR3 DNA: TGTGCCAGCAGCTTAAGTCACCCGGGACAGGGTTTTTCACCCCTCCACTTT. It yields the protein CASSLSHPGQGFSPLHF.